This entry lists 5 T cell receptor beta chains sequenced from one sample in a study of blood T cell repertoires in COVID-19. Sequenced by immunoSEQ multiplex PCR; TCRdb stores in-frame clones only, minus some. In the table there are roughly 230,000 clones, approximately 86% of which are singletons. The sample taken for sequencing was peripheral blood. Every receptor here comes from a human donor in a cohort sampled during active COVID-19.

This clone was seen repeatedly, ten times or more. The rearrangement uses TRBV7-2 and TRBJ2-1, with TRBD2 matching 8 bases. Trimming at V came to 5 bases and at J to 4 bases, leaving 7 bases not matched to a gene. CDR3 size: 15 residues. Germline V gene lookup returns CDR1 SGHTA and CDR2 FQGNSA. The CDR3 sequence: CASSQSGTSYNEQFF. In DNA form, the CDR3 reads TGTGCCAGCAGCCAGTCCGGGACTAGTTACAATGAGCAGTTCTTC.

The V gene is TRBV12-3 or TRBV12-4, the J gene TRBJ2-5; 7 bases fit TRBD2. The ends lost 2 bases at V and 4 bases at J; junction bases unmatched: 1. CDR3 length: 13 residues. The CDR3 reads CASSLWGGETQYF. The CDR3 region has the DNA TGTGCCAGCAGTTTATGGGGGGGAGAGACCCAGTACTTC.

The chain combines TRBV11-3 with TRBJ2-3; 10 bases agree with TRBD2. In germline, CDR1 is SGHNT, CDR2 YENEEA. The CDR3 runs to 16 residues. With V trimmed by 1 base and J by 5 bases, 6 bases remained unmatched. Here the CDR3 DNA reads TGTGCCAGCAGCTTAGTTTTAGCGGGAGGTGGAGATACGCAGTATTTT. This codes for CASSLVLAGGGDTQYF.

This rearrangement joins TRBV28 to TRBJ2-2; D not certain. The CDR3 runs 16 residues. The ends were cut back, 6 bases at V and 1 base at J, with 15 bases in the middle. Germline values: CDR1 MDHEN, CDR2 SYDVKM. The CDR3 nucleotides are TGTGCCAGCAGGGGCCTTATGAACGGGAACACCGGGGAGCTGTTTTTT. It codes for CASRGLMNGNTGELFF.

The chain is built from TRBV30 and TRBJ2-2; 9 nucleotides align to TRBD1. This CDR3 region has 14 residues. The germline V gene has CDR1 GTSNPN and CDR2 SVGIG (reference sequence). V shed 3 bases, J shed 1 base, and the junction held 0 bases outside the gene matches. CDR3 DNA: TGTGCCTGGAGGGGACAGGGGAACACCGGGGAGCTGTTTTTT. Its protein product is CAWRGQGNTGELFF.